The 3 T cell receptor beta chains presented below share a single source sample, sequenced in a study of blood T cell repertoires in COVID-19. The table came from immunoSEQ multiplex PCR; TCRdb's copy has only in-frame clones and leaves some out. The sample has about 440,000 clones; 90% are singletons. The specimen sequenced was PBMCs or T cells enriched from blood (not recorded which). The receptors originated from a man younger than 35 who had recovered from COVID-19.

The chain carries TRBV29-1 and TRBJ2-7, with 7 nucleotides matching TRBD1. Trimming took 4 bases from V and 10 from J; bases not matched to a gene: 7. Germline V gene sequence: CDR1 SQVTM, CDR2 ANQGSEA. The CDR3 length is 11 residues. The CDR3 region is CSVGDSELQYF. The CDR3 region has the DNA TGCAGCGTTGGGGACAGCGAACTACAGTACTTC.

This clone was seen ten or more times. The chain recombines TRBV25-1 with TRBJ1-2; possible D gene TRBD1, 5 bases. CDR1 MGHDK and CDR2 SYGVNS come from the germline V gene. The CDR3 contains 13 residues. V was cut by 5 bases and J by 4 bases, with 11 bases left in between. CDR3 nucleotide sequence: TGTGCCAGCAGTCAGGGAGGGACCTATGGCTACACCTTC. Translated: CASSQGGTYGYTF.

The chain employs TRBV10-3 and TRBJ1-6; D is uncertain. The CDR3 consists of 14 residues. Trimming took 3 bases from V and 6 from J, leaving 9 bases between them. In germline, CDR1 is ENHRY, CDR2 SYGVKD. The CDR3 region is CAISERGPNSPLHF. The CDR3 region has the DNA TGTGCCATCAGTGAACGCGGCCCTAATTCACCCCTCCACTTT.